This passage covers 22 T cell receptor beta chains from one sample sequenced in a study of Tregs in tolerant kidney transplant recipients (dated by TCRdb to the late 2010s). Library prep was done by the immunoSEQ multiplex PCR assay. The source is immuneACCESS, and TCRdb retained only in-frame sequences with V and J called. Part of the clones is not carried over; for the studies checked, unresolved V genes explain less than half of this, and the remainder is unexplained. For this sample the table gives 69,000 or so clones, of which 85% to 90% were detected only once. The leading ten clones occupy around 0.42% of the sample. What the time point label conveys for this sample: blood sample drawn before combined kidney and bone marrow transplant. The sample in question was CD4+ T cells from blood, obtained before the transplant. These receptors all stem from a human donor who received a combined kidney and bone marrow transplant.

This chain uses TRBV28 with TRBJ1-5; D might be TRBD1 (6 bases). The CDR3 has 12 amino acids. The germline CDR1 and CDR2 sequences are MDHEN and SYDVKM. Trimming cost V 4 bases and J 5 bases, with 6 bases left between them. The CDR3 sequence: CASSSGDQPQHF. The CDR3 DNA sequence: TGTGCCAGCAGTTCAGGGGATCAGCCCCAGCATTTT.

CDR3 sequence (DNA): TGTGCCAGCAGTTACCTCGCAGATAACTATGGCTACACCTTC. This sequence encodes CASSYLADNYGYTF. The rearrangement joins TRBV6-6 to TRBJ1-2; D unclear. The CDR3 is 14 residues long. Per the germline V gene, CDR1 is MNHNY and CDR2 is SVGAGI (reference sequence). V was pared by 2 bases and J by 1 base, with 8 bases between.

The CDR3 loop reads CAWSRTGHNQPQHF. CDR3 coding DNA: TGTGCCTGGAGCCGGACAGGACACAATCAGCCCCAGCATTTT. The V gene is TRBV30, the J gene TRBJ1-5; 7 nucleotides agree with TRBD1. J was trimmed by 3 bases and V by 3 bases; bases with no gene match: 5. Germline CDR1 is GTSNPN and CDR2 is SVGIG (reference sequence). The CDR3 length is 14 residues.

The genes are TRBV29-1 and TRBJ2-1; perhaps TRBD1 as D (6 bases). CDR1 is SQVTM and CDR2 is ANQGSEA in the germline V gene. The CDR3 extends over 16 amino acids. Between the trimmed V and J ends, which lost 0 bases and 2 bases, there was a span of 14 bases. The CDR3 protein is CSVEDLGRGPYNEQFF. CDR3 sequence (DNA): TGCAGCGTTGAAGATCTGGGCAGGGGCCCCTACAATGAGCAGTTCTTC.

V gene TRBV5-1 combines with J gene TRBJ2-1; 10 nucleotides match TRBD1. V trimming: 0 bases; J trimming: 2 bases; junction bases outside the gene matches: 2. This CDR3 is built from 16 residues. Looked up from germline, CDR1 is SGHRS and CDR2 is YFSETQ. In nucleotides, the CDR3 is TGCGCCAGCAGCTTGGCCGGGACAGGGGCCTACAATGAGCAGTTCTTC. Translation gives CASSLAGTGAYNEQFF.

The chain combines TRBV5-1 with TRBJ2-2; 8 bases match TRBD1. V was clipped by 3 bases and J by 8 bases; unmatched bases: 6. CDR3 length: 14 amino acids. Looked up from germline, CDR1 is SGHRS and CDR2 is YFSETQ. The CDR3 sequence: CASSSGTGAGELFF. CDR3 sequence (DNA): TGCGCCAGCAGCTCCGGGACAGGTGCTGGGGAGCTGTTTTTT.

The rearrangement links TRBV28 to TRBJ1-1; 10 bases match TRBD1. CDR3 length: 15 residues. Per germline, CDR1 MDHEN and CDR2 SYDVKM. After removal of 2 bases from V and 3 bases from J, the junction contained 3 bases not matched to a gene. The CDR3 DNA reads TGTGCCAGCAGTTTAGGGACAGGGGCGGACACTGAAGCTTTCTTT. Translating gives CASSLGTGADTEAFF.

The chain combines TRBV27 with TRBJ2-7, with TRBD1 matching over 7 bases. CDR3 length: 13 amino acids. Losses at the gene ends were 4 bases for V and 3 bases for J; bases not matched to a gene: 3. Germline CDR1 MNHEY, CDR2 SMNVEV (reference sequence). In nucleotides, the CDR3 is TGTGCCAGCAGTTCGGGACAGTTCTACGAGCAGTACTTC. This encodes CASSSGQFYEQYF.

The V and J genes are TRBV28 and TRBJ1-2; D is possibly TRBD1 (6 bases). The germline gives CDR1 MDHEN, CDR2 SYDVKM. The CDR3 is 14 amino acids. The V and J ends lost 7 bases and 2 bases respectively, with 14 bases between them. The DNA of the CDR3 is TGTGCCAGCACACCGGGACACCCGAACTATGGCTACACCTTC. It specifies CASTPGHPNYGYTF.

The chain uses TRBV28 and TRBJ2-1; TRBD2 matches at 8 bases. This CDR3 region has 16 residues. From germline, CDR1 is MDHEN and CDR2 SYDVKM. The ends lost 1 base at V and 4 bases at J; junction bases unmatched: 6. This CDR3 reads CASSLLSSGLYNEQFF. Here the CDR3 DNA reads TGTGCCAGCAGTTTATTATCTAGCGGGTTGTACAATGAGCAGTTCTTC.

The chain combines TRBV5-1 with TRBJ2-2; the match to TRBD1 covers 7 bases. Germline CDR1 SGHRS, CDR2 YFSETQ. The ends lost 4 bases at V and 4 bases at J; junction bases unmatched: 4. The length of the CDR3 is 14 residues. Here the CDR3 reads CASSTGTVTGELFF. CDR3 in DNA: TGCGCCAGCAGCACCGGGACAGTCACCGGGGAGCTGTTTTTT.

V and J are TRBV6-5 and TRBJ1-2, with 12 bases fitting TRBD1. Germline-derived CDR1 and CDR2 are MNHEY and SVGAGI. The CDR3 is made up of 15 amino acids. The junction had 8 bases not matched to a gene; V was cut back by 4 bases and J by 8 bases. The CDR3 bases are TGTGCCAGCAGTTCTCCGGGACAGGGGGCTGACGGCTACACCTTC. As protein: CASSSPGQGADGYTF.

The chain links TRBV6-5 to TRBJ2-6, with D possibly matching TRBD1 (6 bases). The V and J ends lost 4 bases and 2 bases respectively, with 6 bases between them. Germline CDR1 is MNHEY and CDR2 is SVGAGI. The CDR3 consists of 14 residues. CDR3 residues: CASSSGAGANVLTF. The CDR3 DNA reads TGTGCCAGCAGTTCAGGGGCTGGGGCCAACGTCCTGACTTTC.

V gene TRBV11-2 combines with J gene TRBJ2-3; 8 bases line up with TRBD1. The CDR3 runs to 15 residues. CDR1 is SGHAT and CDR2 is FQNNGV in the germline V gene. With V trimmed by 3 bases and J by 4 bases, 6 bases remained unmatched. The CDR3 DNA sequence: TGTGCCAGCAGCTTCGGACAGGGATCCCCAGATACGCAGTATTTT. This encodes CASSFGQGSPDTQYF.

This rearrangement joins TRBV27 to TRBJ2-3, with 9 bases aligning to TRBD1. The V gene's germline CDR1 is MNHEY and CDR2 SMNVEV (reference sequence). The CDR3 contains 15 residues. The junction had 9 bases not matched to a gene; V was cut back by 8 bases and J by 3 bases. The CDR3 reads CASGKYRGRTDTQYF. CDR3 DNA: TGTGCCAGCGGAAAATACAGGGGGCGGACAGATACGCAGTATTTT.

The V and J genes are TRBV7-9 and TRBJ1-1; tentative D call: TRBD1 (5 bases). CDR3 size: 13 residues. Germline V gives CDR1 SEHNR, CDR2 FQNEAQ (reference sequence). Trimming pared 5 bases from V and 0 bases from J, leaving 7 bases between. Written as DNA, the CDR3 is TGTGCCAGCAGCCTGGACATGAACACTGAAGCTTTCTTT. It is translated as CASSLDMNTEAFF.

The V call is TRBV19, the J call TRBJ1-5; D might be TRBD1 (5 bases). CDR1 is LNHDA, CDR2 SQIVND, per germline (reference sequence). The CDR3 spans 16 residues. V was shortened by 1 base and J by 6 bases, with 16 bases between the two germline ends. CDR3 sequence: CASSIGRTKNPQPQHF. CDR3 nucleotide sequence: TGTGCCAGTAGTATAGGACGGACAAAAAATCCTCAGCCCCAGCATTTT.

This chain links TRBV4-1 with TRBJ2-1; 14 bases line up with TRBD2. The length of the CDR3 is 18 residues. The junction had 10 bases not matched to a gene; V was cut back by 1 base and J by 8 bases. Germline CDR1 reads MGHRA; CDR2 reads YSYEKL. DNA of the CDR3: TGCGCCAGCAGCCAAGGTCACCCCGGGACTAGCGGGAGACATGAGCAGTTCTTC. Translated, it gives CASSQGHPGTSGRHEQFF.

CDR3 protein: CASSRNRAGGELFF. DNA for the CDR3: TGTGCCAGTAGTAGAAACAGGGCGGGCGGGGAGCTGTTTTTT. The chain is built from TRBV19 and TRBJ2-2; a weak D match, TRBD1 (6 bases). The CDR3 has 14 residues. From germline, CDR1 is LNHDA and CDR2 SQIVND (reference sequence). The V end lost 4 bases, the J end lost 7 bases, and 13 bases lay between the germline ends.

This clone was seen a few times. The chain couples TRBV10-3 to TRBJ2-7; D is unclear. In germline, CDR1 is ENHRY, CDR2 SYGVKD. The CDR3 consists of 13 residues. The V end lost 4 bases, the J end lost 5 bases, and 12 bases lay between the germline ends. CDR3 residues: CAISVTPLDEQYF. Here the CDR3 DNA reads TGTGCCATCAGTGTAACCCCATTAGACGAGCAGTACTTC.

The V call is TRBV2, the J call TRBJ2-7, with D perhaps matching TRBD1 (6 bases). Germline loops: CDR1 SNHLY, CDR2 FYNNEI. This CDR3 region has 14 residues. Trimming pared 7 bases from V and 0 bases from J, leaving 13 bases between. CDR3 sequence (DNA): TGTGCCAGCATCAGGGAAGGGGGCTCCTACGAGCAGTACTTC. Protein product: CASIREGGSYEQYF.

V is TRBV5-8 and J is TRBJ2-7; D possibly corresponds to TRBD1 (7 bases). The CDR3 has 14 residues. V was clipped by 4 bases and J by 1 base, with 12 bases between them. Germline CDR1 and CDR2: SGHTS and YDEGEE. The DNA of the CDR3 is TGTGCCAGCAGCCCGCGGGACAGTTCCTACGAGCAGTACTTC. Encoded protein: CASSPRDSSYEQYF.